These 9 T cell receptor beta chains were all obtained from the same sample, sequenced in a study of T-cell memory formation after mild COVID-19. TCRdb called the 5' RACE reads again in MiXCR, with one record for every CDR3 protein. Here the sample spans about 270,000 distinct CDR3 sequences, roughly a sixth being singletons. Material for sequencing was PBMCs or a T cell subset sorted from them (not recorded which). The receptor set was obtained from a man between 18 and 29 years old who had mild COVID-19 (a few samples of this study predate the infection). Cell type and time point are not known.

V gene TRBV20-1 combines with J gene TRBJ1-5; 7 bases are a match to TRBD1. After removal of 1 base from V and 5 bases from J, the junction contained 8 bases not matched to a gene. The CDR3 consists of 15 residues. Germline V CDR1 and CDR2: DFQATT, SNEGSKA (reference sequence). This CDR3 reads CSARVNRGGDQPQHF. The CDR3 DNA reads TGCAGTGCTAGAGTTAACAGGGGTGGGGATCAGCCCCAGCATTTT.

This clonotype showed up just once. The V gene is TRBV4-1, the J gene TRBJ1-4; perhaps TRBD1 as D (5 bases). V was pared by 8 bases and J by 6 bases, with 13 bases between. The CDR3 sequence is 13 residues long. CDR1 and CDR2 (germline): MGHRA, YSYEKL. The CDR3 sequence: CASRRTSDEKLFF. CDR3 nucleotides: TGCGCCAGCCGAAGGACATCAGATGAAAAACTGTTTTTT.

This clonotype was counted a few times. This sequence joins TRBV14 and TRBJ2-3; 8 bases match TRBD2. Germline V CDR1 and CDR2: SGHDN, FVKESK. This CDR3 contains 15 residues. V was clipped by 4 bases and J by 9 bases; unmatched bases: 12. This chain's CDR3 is CASSRVSGGLLTQYF. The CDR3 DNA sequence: TGTGCCAGCAGCCGCGTGAGCGGGGGCCTTTTGACGCAGTATTTT.

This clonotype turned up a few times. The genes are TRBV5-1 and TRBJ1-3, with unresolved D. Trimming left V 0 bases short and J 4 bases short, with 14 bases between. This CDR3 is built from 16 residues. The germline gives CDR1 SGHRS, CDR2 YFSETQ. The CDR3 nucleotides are TGCGCCAGCAGCTTGGAAGGAGTGGCCTTCGGAAACACCATATATTTT. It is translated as CASSLEGVAFGNTIYF.

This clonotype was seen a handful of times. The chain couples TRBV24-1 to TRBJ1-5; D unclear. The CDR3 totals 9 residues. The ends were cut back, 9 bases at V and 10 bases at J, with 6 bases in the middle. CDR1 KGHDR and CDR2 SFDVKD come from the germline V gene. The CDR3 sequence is CATCCPQHF. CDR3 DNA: TGTGCCACCTGTTGCCCCCAGCATTTT.

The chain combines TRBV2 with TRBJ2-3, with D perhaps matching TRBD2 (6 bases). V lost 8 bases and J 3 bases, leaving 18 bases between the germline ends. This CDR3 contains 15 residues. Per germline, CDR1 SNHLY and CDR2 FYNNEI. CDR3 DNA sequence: TGTGCCAGCCTTCCGACGGGGGACGTGACAGATACGCAGTATTTT. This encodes CASLPTGDVTDTQYF. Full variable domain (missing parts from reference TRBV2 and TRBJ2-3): EPEVTQTPSHQVTQMGQEVILRCVPISNHLYFYWYRQILGQKVEFLVSFYNNEISEKSEIFDDQFSVERPDGSNFTLKIRSTKLEDSAMYFCASLPTGDVTDTQYFGPGTRLTVL.

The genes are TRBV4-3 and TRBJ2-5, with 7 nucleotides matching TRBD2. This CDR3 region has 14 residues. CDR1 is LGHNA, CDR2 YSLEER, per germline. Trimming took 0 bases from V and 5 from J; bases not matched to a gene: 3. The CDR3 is CASSQDLGGETQYF. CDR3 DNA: TGCGCCAGCAGCCAAGATTTGGGGGGGGAGACCCAGTACTTC.

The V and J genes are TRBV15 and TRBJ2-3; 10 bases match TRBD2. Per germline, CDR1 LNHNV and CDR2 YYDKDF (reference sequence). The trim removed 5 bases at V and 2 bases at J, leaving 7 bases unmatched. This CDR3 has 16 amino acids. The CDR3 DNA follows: TGTGCCACCAGCTTCCGAGCGGGGGGGATCACAGATACGCAGTATTTT. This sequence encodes CATSFRAGGITDTQYF.

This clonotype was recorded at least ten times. CDR3 coding DNA: TGTGCCAGCAGCCGAGAGTGGGGCGAGCAGTTCTTC. Residues: CASSREWGEQFF. This chain uses TRBV4-2 with TRBJ2-1, with D possibly matching TRBD1 (5 bases). Trimming removed 4 bases from V and 10 bases from J, with 11 bases in between. CDR3 size: 12 residues. Germline CDR1 and CDR2: LGHNA and YNFKEQ.